The clone carrying this TCR beta chain was seen just once. The source of the sample is a study of radiotherapy plus CTLA-4 blockade in lung cancer. Only in-frame clones appear in the TCRdb table, and some are missing; sequencing was by immunoSEQ multiplex PCR. The repertoire holds 65,000 to 90,000 clones, with 80% to 90% as singletons. The CDR3 runs to 13 residues. The ends were cut back, 1 base at V and 8 bases at J, with 9 bases in the middle. Germline V gives CDR1 SGHNT, CDR2 YYREEE (reference sequence). The TCR sequence derives from a human donor with non-small cell lung cancer that progressed on radiotherapy plus ipilimumab. V is TRBV5-4 and J is TRBJ1-4, with D perhaps TRBD1 (6 bases). Sequencing was performed on peripheral blood, taken from a patient treated with radiotherapy plus ipilimumab. The CDR3: CASSLNREEKLFF. The CDR3 DNA is TGTGCCAGCAGCTTGAACAGGGAGGAAAAACTGTTTTTT.